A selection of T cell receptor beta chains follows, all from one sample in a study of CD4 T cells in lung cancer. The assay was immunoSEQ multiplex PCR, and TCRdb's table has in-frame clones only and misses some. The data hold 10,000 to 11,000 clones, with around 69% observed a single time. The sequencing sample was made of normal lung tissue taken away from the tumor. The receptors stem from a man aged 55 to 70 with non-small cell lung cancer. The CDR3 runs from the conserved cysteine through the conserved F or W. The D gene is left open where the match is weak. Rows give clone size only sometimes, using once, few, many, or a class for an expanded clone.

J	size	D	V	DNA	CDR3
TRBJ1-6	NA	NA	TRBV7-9	TGTGCCAGCAGCTTTGAGGGCGGCAACTATAATTCACCCCTCCACTTT	CASSFEGGNYNSPLHF
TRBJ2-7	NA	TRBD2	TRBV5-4	TGTGCCAGCAGCTGGGAGACTAGCGGGAGGGCCCACGAGCAGTACTTC	CASSWETSGRAHEQYF
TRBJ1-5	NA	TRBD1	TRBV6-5	TGTGCCAGCAGTCCCCTCGACAGGGGTAATCAGCCCCAGCATTTT	CASSPLDRGNQPQHF
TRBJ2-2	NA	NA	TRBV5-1	TGCGCCAGCAGCTTTCGACTCCCGAACACCGGGGAGCTGTTTTTT	CASSFRLPNTGELFF
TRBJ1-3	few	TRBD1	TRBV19	TGTGCCAGTAGGCCCGGGACAGGGGGAAACACCATATATTTT	CASRPGTGGNTIYF
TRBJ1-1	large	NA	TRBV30	TGTGCCTGGAGTTCTCCGGGACACGGTATGAACACTGAAGCTTTCTTT	CAWSSPGHGMNTEAFF
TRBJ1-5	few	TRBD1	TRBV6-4	TGTGCCAGCAGTCCAGGGGGCTGGAGTCAGCCCCAGCATTTT	CASSPGGWSQPQHF
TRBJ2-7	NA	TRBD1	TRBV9	TGTGCCAGCAGTTTTGGGGACAGGGACTACGAGCAGTACTTC	CASSFGDRDYEQYF
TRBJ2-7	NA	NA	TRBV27	TGTGCCAGCAGTTTATCGCTCACAGACCCCCAGGAGCAGTACTTC	CASSLSLTDPQEQYF
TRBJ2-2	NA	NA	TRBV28	TGTGCCAGCAGGCACCGACGGGACACCGGGGAGCTGTTTTTT	CASRHRRDTGELFF
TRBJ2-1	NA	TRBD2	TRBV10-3	TGTGCCATCAGTGGGGGAACTAGCGGAGGGTACAATGAGCAGTTCTTC	CAISGGTSGGYNEQFF
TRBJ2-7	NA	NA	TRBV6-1	TGTGCCAGCAGTGATTGGCGAGGGGGAGTCGAGCAGTACTTC	CASSDWRGGVEQYF
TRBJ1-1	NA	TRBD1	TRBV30	TGTGCCTGGAATACAGGGGGAAGAACTGAAGCTTTCTTT	CAWNTGGRTEAFF
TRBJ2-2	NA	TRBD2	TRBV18	TGTGCCAGCTCACCTATACTAGCGGGAGGGATTGATGGCACCGGGGAGCTGTTTTTT	CASSPILAGGIDGTGELFF
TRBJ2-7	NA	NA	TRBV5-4	TGTGCCAGCAGCTTGGGACTAGTTAGCGAGCAGTACTTC	CASSLGLVSEQYF
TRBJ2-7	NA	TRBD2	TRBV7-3	TGTGCCAGCAGCTTATTAGGGACTAGCGCTACCTACGAGCAGTACTTC	CASSLLGTSATYEQYF
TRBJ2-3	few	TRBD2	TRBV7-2	TGTGCCAGCAGCTTTGCGGGAGGGCTGGGGGATACGCAGTATTTT	CASSFAGGLGDTQYF
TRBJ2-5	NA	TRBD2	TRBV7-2	TGTGCCAGCAGCTTTCTAGCGGGAGCGGACGGGACCCAGTACTTC	CASSFLAGADGTQYF
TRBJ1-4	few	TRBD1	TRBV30	TGTGCCTGGAGGGATACACTGACAGGGGGAGGAAGAAAAACTGTTTTT	CAWRDTLTGGGRKTVF
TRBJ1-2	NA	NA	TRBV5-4	TGTGCCAGCAGTTGGGACACCACGGGAGGCTACACCTTC	CASSWDTTGGYTF
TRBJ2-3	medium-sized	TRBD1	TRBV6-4	TGTGCCAGCAGTGACTCGGGGACAGGGGGCTTCGATACGCAGTATTTT	CASSDSGTGGFDTQYF
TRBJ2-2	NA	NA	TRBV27	TGTGCCAGCAGACTGGGTGGGGCCGTCACCGGGGAGCTGTTTTTT	CASRLGGAVTGELFF
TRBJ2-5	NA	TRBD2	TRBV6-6	TGTGCCAGCTCCCAGGGGGCTAGCGGGAGCGAAGAGACCCAGTACTTC	CASSQGASGSEETQYF
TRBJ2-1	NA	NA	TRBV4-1	TGCGCCAGCAGCCAGGACTGCCGTTGGAATGAGCAGTTCTTC	CASSQDCRWNEQFF
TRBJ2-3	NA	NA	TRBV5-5	TGTGCCAGCAGCTCGGACAGTTCCCGCACAGATACGCAGTATTTT	CASSSDSSRTDTQYF
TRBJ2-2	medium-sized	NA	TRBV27	TGTGCCAGCAGTTTAACAGGACTAACGACCGGGGAGCTGTTTTTT	CASSLTGLTTGELFF
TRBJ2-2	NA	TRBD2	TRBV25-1	TGTGCCAGCAGTGAAGGGTCCCTAGCGGGAGGGTACACCGGGGAGCTGTTTTTT	CASSEGSLAGGYTGELFF
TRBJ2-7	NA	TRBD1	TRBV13	TGTGCCAGCACCCGGGACAGATCCTACGAGCAGTACTTC	CASTRDRSYEQYF
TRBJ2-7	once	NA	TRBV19	TGTGCCAGTAGTATAGGAGGGACAAGCTCCTACGAGCAGTACTTC	CASSIGGTSSYEQYF
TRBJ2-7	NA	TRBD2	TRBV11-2	TGTGCCAGCAGCTCAGCGGGGACCCCCTACGAGCAGTACTTC	CASSSAGTPYEQYF
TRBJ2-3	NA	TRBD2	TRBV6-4	TGTGCCAGCAGTGTGGAGGCGGGAGGGGGAACAGATACGCAGTATTTT	CASSVEAGGGTDTQYF
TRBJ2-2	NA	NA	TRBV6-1	TGTGCCAGCAGGCTAGCAGGGGAGCTGTTTTTT	CASRLAGELFF
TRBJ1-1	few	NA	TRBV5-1	TGCGCCAGCAGCTTGACAGACATGAACACTGAAGCTTTCTTT	CASSLTDMNTEAFF
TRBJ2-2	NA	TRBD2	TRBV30	TGTGCCTGTAACAGCGGGAAAGGGGAGCTGTTTTTT	CACNSGKGELFF
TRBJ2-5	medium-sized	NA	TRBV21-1	TGTGCCAGCAGCAAGGGAACGAGGGAGGAGGAGACCCAGTACTTC	CASSKGTREEETQYF
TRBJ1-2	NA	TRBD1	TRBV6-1	TGTGCCAGCAGTCTCCGAAGGGACAGCCTGCAAGGCTACACCTTC	CASSLRRDSLQGYTF
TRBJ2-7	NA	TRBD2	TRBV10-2	TGCGCCAGCAGTGAGGTAAATTTACGGGAGGGCCGTCGGACGCAGTACTTC	CASSEVNLREGRRTQYF
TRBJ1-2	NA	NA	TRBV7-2	TGTGCCAGCAGCTTAGAGCGGCAGGGGCGAGGGGGCTATGGCTACACCTTC	CASSLERQGRGGYGYTF
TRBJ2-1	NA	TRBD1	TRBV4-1	TGCGCCAGCAGCCAAGCCGGGACAGGATACAATGAGCAGTTCTTC	CASSQAGTGYNEQFF
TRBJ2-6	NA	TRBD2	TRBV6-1	TGTGCCAGCAGTGAAGCTAGCGGGACCGGGGCCAACGTCCTGACTTTC	CASSEASGTGANVLTF
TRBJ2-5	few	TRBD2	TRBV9	TGTGCCAGCAGCGTAGCGGGAGGGACCCGAGAGACCCAGTACTTC	CASSVAGGTRETQYF
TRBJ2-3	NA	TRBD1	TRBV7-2	TGTGCCAGCAGCTTACGGGCAGGGGGCATAGCAGATACGCAGTATTTT	CASSLRAGGIADTQYF
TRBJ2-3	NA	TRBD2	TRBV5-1	TGCGCCAGCAGCTTGGCTCCCGGGAGGAGTTTAAATACGCAGTATTTT	CASSLAPGRSLNTQYF
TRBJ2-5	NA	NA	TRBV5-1	TGCGCCAGCACGCAGGGGGAGACCCAGTACTTC	CASTQGETQYF
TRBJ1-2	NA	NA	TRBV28	TGTGCCAGCAGGGAGACAGGCGCCTATGGCTACACCTTC	CASRETGAYGYTF
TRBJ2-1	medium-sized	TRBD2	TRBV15	TGTGCCACCAGAAGACTAGCGGGAGTCGGTGAGCAGTTCTTC	CATRRLAGVGEQFF
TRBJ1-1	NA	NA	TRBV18	TGTGCCAGCTCACCCCCGTCATCAACTGTGAACACTGAAGCTTTCTTT	CASSPPSSTVNTEAFF
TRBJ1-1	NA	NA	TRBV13	TGTGCCAGCAGCCTTCCACAGAGCACTGAAGCTTTCTTT	CASSLPQSTEAFF
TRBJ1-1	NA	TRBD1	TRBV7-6	TGTGCCAGCAGCTTACAGGGGGCAAACACTGAAGCTTTCTTT	CASSLQGANTEAFF
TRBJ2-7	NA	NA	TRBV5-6	TGTGCCAGCAGCTTGGGCCTAAACCCCTACGAGCAGTACTTC	CASSLGLNPYEQYF